The source of this T cell receptor beta chain is a study of T cell changes during pregnancy in multiple sclerosis. The CDR3 totals 14 residues. Germline V lookup: CDR1 MNHEY, CDR2 SVGAGI. The J segment lost 7 bases and the V segment lost 5 bases, leaving 10 bases of the junction unmatched. Method: immunoSEQ multiplex PCR; TCRdb's copy keeps in-frame clones and lacks some. This sample has just over 40,000 clones, with 70% to 90% found just once. The source material was CD4+ T cells from peripheral blood mononuclear cells, sampled in the first trimester of pregnancy. The chain carries TRBV6-5 and TRBJ1-1, with 7 nucleotides matching TRBD1. This TCR derives from a female donor with multiple sclerosis, enrolled in a pregnancy study. This CDR3 is CASSTPDRAREAFF. Written as DNA, the CDR3 is TGTGCCAGCAGTACTCCCGACAGGGCCCGTGAAGCTTTCTTT.